This TCR beta chain was retrieved from a study of CD8 T cells in Susac syndrome. Study observations and caveats: Expansion of clones was not seen in the CD4+ T cell repertoires of Susac syndrome.

The V gene's germline CDR1 is DFQATT and CDR2 SNEGSKA (reference sequence). J gave up 6 bases and V 3 bases, and 7 bases lay outside the gene matches. CDR3 length: 14 amino acids. This clonotype has a single count. Its antigen is still unknown. The authors reverse transcribed roughly 0.5 to 1 ug RNA with random hexamers. TCRdb recomputed calls from the immunoSEQ multiplex PCR reads with MiXCR, one row per CDR3 protein. The sample contains 140,000 or so distinct CDR3 sequences, almost 96% of which appear only once. TEMRA cells were enriched by FACS, while CD8+ and CD4+ T cells were obtained through a negative isolation that was performed magnetically.

The chain combines TRBV20-1 with TRBJ2-7; 11 nucleotides line up with TRBD2. The sample was CD4+ T cells from PBMCs. The clonotype originates from a human donor with Susac syndrome. CDR3 in amino acids: CSASRLAGGGEQYF. The CDR3 DNA is TGCAGTGCTAGTAGGCTAGCGGGAGGAGGCGAGCAGTACTTC.